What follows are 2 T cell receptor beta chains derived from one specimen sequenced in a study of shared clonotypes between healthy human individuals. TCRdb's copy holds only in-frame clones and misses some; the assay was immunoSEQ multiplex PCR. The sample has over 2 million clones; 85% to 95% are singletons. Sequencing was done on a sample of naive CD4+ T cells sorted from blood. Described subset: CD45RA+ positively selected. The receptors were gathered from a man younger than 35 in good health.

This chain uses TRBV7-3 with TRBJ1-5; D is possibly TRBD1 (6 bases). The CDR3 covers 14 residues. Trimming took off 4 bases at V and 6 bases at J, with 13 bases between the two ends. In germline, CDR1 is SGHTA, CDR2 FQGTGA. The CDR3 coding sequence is TGTGCCAGCAGCTCAAGGGGGTCGGGTCAGCCCCAGCATTTT. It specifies CASSSRGSGQPQHF.

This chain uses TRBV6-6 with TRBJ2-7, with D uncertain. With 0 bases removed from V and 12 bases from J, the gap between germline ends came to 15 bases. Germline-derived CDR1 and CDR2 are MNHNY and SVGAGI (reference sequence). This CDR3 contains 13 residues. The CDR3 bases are TGTGCCAGCAGTTACTCGCTGGTGACCCCGGGGTACTTC. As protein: CASSYSLVTPGYF.